The rows below give T cell receptor beta chains drawn from one sample of a study of blood T cell repertoires in COVID-19. Using immunoSEQ multiplex PCR, the repertoire was profiled, and TCRdb retains in-frame clones only, with some absent. Of roughly 95,000 clones detected, 82% appear once; the ten largest clones hold approximately 20%. Sequencing was carried out using peripheral blood. All receptors come from a man older than 75 with acute or convalescent COVID-19. The CDR3 runs from the conserved cysteine through the conserved F or W. Each record gives: V gene, D gene, J gene, clone size, CDR3 DNA, CDR3 protein. The D gene is left open where the match is weak. The listing skips clone size in some rows; elsewhere it reads once, few, many or a size class.

V gene: TRBV9
D gene: TRBD1
J gene: TRBJ1-3
clone size: few
CDR3 DNA: TGTGCCAGCAGCGCGGACAGGGATGTAAGAAACACCATATATTTT
CDR3 protein: CASSADRDVRNTIYF

V gene: TRBV14
D gene: -
J gene: TRBJ2-7
clone size: -
CDR3 DNA: TGTGCCAGCAGCCTGTTCGGGAGTTTGGCCTACGAGCAGTACTTC
CDR3 protein: CASSLFGSLAYEQYF

V gene: TRBV28
D gene: TRBD2
J gene: TRBJ2-7
clone size: -
CDR3 DNA: TGTGCCAGCAGAGTTCCCCCGCGGGGGGAGCAGTACTTC
CDR3 protein: CASRVPPRGEQYF

V gene: TRBV9
D gene: -
J gene: TRBJ2-3
clone size: -
CDR3 DNA: TGTGCCAGCAGCGTGGTACCGGAGGGGACCACAGATACGCAGTATTTT
CDR3 protein: CASSVVPEGTTDTQYF

V gene: TRBV19
D gene: TRBD1
J gene: TRBJ2-5
clone size: few
CDR3 DNA: TGTGCCAGTAGTCGGGACAGCGCAACCCAGTACTTC
CDR3 protein: CASSRDSATQYF

V gene: TRBV6-2/TRBV6-3
D gene: TRBD2
J gene: TRBJ2-1
clone size: few
CDR3 DNA: TGTGCCAGCAACCCGGGACTAGCTTACAATGAGCAGTTCTTC
CDR3 protein: CASNPGLAYNEQFF

V gene: TRBV2
D gene: -
J gene: TRBJ2-7
clone size: -
CDR3 DNA: TGTGCCAGCAGGAGCGGGCCCTACGAGCAGTACTTC
CDR3 protein: CASRSGPYEQYF

V gene: TRBV4-3
D gene: TRBD1
J gene: TRBJ1-6
clone size: once
CDR3 DNA: TGCGCCAGCAGCCAAGATGAGGGGGCTTCACCCCTCCACTTT
CDR3 protein: CASSQDEGASPLHF

V gene: TRBV24-1
D gene: TRBD2
J gene: TRBJ2-1
clone size: -
CDR3 DNA: TGTGCCACCAGCACTAGCGGGAGTGGCCCTCACAATGAGCAGTTCTTC
CDR3 protein: CATSTSGSGPHNEQFF

V gene: TRBV6-2/TRBV6-3
D gene: TRBD1
J gene: TRBJ2-7
clone size: -
CDR3 DNA: TGTGCCAGCAGCCGATCGGGACAGTCCTACGAGCAGTACTTC
CDR3 protein: CASSRSGQSYEQYF

V gene: TRBV24-1
D gene: -
J gene: TRBJ2-6
clone size: -
CDR3 DNA: TGTGCCACGGCAGGGCAATCAGGGGCCAACGTCCTGACTTTC
CDR3 protein: CATAGQSGANVLTF

V gene: TRBV2
D gene: -
J gene: TRBJ2-3
clone size: once
CDR3 DNA: TGTGCCAGCAGTTCCGAGTCCACAGATACGCAGTATTTT
CDR3 protein: CASSSESTDTQYF

V gene: TRBV2
D gene: TRBD1
J gene: TRBJ1-6
clone size: -
CDR3 DNA: TGTGCCAGCCGGGGACAGGGGGGTTCACCCCTCCACTTT
CDR3 protein: CASRGQGGSPLHF

V gene: TRBV5-6
D gene: -
J gene: TRBJ1-6
clone size: -
CDR3 DNA: TGTGCCAGCAGCTTGGCAGGCAATTCACCCCTCCACTTT
CDR3 protein: CASSLAGNSPLHF

V gene: TRBV5-1
D gene: -
J gene: TRBJ1-1
clone size: -
CDR3 DNA: TGCGCCAGCAGCTCGGGGAACACTGAAGCTTTCTTT
CDR3 protein: CASSSGNTEAFF

V gene: TRBV11-3
D gene: -
J gene: TRBJ2-2
clone size: -
CDR3 DNA: TGTGCCAGCAGCCCCCCCAGGGCCGGGGAGCTGTTTTTT
CDR3 protein: CASSPPRAGELFF

V gene: TRBV12-3/TRBV12-4
D gene: -
J gene: TRBJ1-1
clone size: -
CDR3 DNA: TGTGCCAGCTCAATTGCAGGGGACACTGAAGCTTTCTTT
CDR3 protein: CASSIAGDTEAFF

V gene: TRBV7-2
D gene: TRBD1
J gene: TRBJ2-1
clone size: few
CDR3 DNA: TGTGCCAGCAGCTTAGGGACAGGGAGAAGTCAGTTCTTC
CDR3 protein: CASSLGTGRSQFF

V gene: TRBV12-5
D gene: -
J gene: TRBJ2-1
clone size: -
CDR3 DNA: TGTGCTAGTACATCTAGCACTGAGCAGTTCTTC
CDR3 protein: CASTSSTEQFF

V gene: TRBV7-2
D gene: -
J gene: TRBJ2-3
clone size: -
CDR3 DNA: TGTGCCAGCAGAACTAGGGTGAACACAGATACGCAGTATTTT
CDR3 protein: CASRTRVNTDTQYF

V gene: TRBV5-1
D gene: TRBD2
J gene: TRBJ2-3
clone size: -
CDR3 DNA: TGCGCCAGCAGCTTGGTGGCGGGAGGGACCACAGATACGCAGTATTTT
CDR3 protein: CASSLVAGGTTDTQYF

V gene: TRBV6-5
D gene: TRBD1
J gene: TRBJ2-5
clone size: -
CDR3 DNA: TGTGCCAGCAGTCGGACAGGGAAGCAAGAGACCCAGTACTTC
CDR3 protein: CASSRTGKQETQYF

V gene: TRBV30
D gene: TRBD2
J gene: TRBJ2-5
clone size: -
CDR3 DNA: TGTGCCTGGACTGTCGGGGGGAGAGAGACCCAGTACTTC
CDR3 protein: CAWTVGGRETQYF

V gene: TRBV6-2/TRBV6-3
D gene: TRBD2
J gene: TRBJ2-3
clone size: -
CDR3 DNA: TGTGCCAGCAGTTACGGGGCGGGAGAAGCTCGAGATACGCAGTATTTT
CDR3 protein: CASSYGAGEARDTQYF

V gene: TRBV6-2/TRBV6-3
D gene: -
J gene: TRBJ1-2
clone size: many
CDR3 DNA: TGTGCCAGCAGCACAGTACGCGGCTACACCTTC
CDR3 protein: CASSTVRGYTF

V gene: TRBV5-1
D gene: -
J gene: TRBJ2-7
clone size: -
CDR3 DNA: TGCGCCAGCGGGCGCCGGGGGGCGGACGAGCAGTACTTC
CDR3 protein: CASGRRGADEQYF

V gene: TRBV10-3
D gene: -
J gene: TRBJ1-1
clone size: -
CDR3 DNA: TGTGCCACCTCATCCACAGCCATGAACACTGAAGCTTTCTTT
CDR3 protein: CATSSTAMNTEAFF